Below, one TCR beta chain is given with its context. CDR1 and CDR2 from the germline V gene are WNHNN and SYGVQD (reference sequence). V lost 8 bases and J lost 1; bases outside the gene matches: 6. The CDR3 totals 14 residues. This record comes from a study of cytomegalovirus exposure and HLA in healthy donors. The assay was immunoSEQ multiplex PCR, and TCRdb's table has in-frame clones only and misses some. In the table there are under 200,000 clones, roughly 89% of which are singletons. The sequenced sample was PBMCs. The origin of this receptor is a woman aged 18-35 years in good health and CMV-seropositive. The chain has TRBV10-1 and TRBJ2-3; TRBD1 matches at 7 bases. Written as DNA, the CDR3 is TGCGCCAGCCTGGGAAGGGGGCGCACAGATACGCAGTATTTT. Residues: CASLGRGRTDTQYF.